This T cell receptor (beta chain) was captured in a study of T cell changes during pregnancy in multiple sclerosis. Germline values: CDR1 KGHSH, CDR2 LQKENI. The CDR3 extends over 15 amino acids. Trimming at V came to 3 bases and at J to 8 bases, leaving 5 bases not matched to a gene. Generated by immunoSEQ multiplex PCR, the TCRdb table keeps only in-frame clones and is missing some. Of some 130,000 clones in the sample, about 96% were seen once. The chain uses TRBV18 and TRBJ2-2; the match to TRBD2 covers 11 bases. The receptor comes from a female donor with multiple sclerosis, enrolled in a pregnancy study. Sequences were derived from peripheral blood, sampled after pregnancy. The CDR3 nucleotides read TGTGCCAGCTCACCTACTAGCGGGAGCATGGGGGAGCTGTTTTTT. Protein product: CASSPTSGSMGELFF. Full variable domain (missing parts from reference TRBV18 and TRBJ2-2): NAGVMQNPRHLVRRRGQEARLRCSPMKGHSHVYWYRQLPEEGLKFMVYLQKENIIDESGMPKERFSAEFPKEGPSILRIQQVVRGDSAAYFCASSPTSGSMGELFFGEGSRLTVL.